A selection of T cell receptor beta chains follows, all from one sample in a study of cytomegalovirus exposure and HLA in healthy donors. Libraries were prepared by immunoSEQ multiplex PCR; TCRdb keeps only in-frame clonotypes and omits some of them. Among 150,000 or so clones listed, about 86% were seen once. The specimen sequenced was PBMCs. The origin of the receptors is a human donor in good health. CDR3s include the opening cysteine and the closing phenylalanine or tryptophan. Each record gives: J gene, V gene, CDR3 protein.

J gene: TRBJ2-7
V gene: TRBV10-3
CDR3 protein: CAINRGEGYEQYF

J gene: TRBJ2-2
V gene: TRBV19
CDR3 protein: CASSIKLFTGELFF

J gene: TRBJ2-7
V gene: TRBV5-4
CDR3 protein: CASRLAGASDEQYF

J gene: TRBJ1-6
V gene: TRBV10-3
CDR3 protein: CAISERRYNSPLHF

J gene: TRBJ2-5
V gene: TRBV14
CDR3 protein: CASSQQGTLQETQYF

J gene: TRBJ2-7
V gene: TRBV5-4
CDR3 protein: CASSPFVDSAIYEQYF

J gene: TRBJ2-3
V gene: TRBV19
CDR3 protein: CASSIGLADTQYF

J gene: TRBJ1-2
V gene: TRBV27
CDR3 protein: CASSFGTGRVYGYTF

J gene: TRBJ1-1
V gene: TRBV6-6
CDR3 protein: CASSTIQGYTEAFF

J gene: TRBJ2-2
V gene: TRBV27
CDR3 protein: CASSLVPGLAGSGELFF

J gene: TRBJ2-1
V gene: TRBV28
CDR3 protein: CASSFLGGFHEQFF

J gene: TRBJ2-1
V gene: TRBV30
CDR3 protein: CAWSYRKGSYNEQFF

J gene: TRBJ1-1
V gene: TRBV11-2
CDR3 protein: CASSLGRGGSTEAFF

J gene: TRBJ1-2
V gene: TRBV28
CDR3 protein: CASRLGGTGHYGYTF

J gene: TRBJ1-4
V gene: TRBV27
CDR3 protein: CASSLSTPGKLFF

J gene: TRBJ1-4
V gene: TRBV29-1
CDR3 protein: CSVESGQNNEKLFF

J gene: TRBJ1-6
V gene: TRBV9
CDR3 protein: CASSVPGSPLHF

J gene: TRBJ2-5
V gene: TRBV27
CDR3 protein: CASHRGYF

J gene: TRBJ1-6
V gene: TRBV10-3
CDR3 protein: CAIGTADNSPLHF

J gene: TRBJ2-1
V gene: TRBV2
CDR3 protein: CASSDIQGHNEQFF

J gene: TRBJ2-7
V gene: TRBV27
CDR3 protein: CASSPSTGSSYEQYF

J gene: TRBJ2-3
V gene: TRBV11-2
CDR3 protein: CASSRSGQAQGTDTQYF

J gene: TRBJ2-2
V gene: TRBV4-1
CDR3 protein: CASRRLAGNTGELFF

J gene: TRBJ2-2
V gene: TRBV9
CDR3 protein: CASSVKSAGELFF

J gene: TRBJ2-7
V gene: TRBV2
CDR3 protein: CASKETGGHSYEQYF

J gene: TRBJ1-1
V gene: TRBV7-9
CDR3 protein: CASSLVTGTLGSEAFF

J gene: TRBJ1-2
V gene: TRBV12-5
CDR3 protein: CASGLGGQGYGYTF

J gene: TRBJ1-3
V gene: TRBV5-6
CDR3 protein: CASSPRRALAGNTIYF

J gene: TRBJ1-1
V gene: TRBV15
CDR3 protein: CATSSLYIGGNTEAFF

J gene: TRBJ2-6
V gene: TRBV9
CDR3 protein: CASSGDTGYSGANVLTF

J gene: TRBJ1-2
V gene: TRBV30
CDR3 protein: CAWRGGMSYGYTF

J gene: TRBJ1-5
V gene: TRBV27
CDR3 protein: CASSWRTGSPPQHF

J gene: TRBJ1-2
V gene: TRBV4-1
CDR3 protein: CASSPGLGGTSGYTF

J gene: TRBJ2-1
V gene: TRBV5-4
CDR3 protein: CASSLEWDSSYNEQFF

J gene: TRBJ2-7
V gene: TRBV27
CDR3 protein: CASSFGGGEQYF

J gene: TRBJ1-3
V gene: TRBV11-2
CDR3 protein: CASSPDRGSGNTIYF

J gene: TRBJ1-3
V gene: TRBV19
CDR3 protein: CASRDYLPGNTIYF

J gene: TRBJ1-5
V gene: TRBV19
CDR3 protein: CASSIRGNGNQPQHF

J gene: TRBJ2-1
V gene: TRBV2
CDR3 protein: CASSDVKFSYNEQFF

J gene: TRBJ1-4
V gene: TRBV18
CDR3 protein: CASSRSASLSTNEKLFF

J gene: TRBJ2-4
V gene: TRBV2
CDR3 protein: CASSELTSGPQGNIQYF

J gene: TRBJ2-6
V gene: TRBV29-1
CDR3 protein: CSVVGGAGANVLTF

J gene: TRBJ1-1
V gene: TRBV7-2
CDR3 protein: CASSLIRGTEAFF

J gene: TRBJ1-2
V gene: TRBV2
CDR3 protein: CASIRDSTYGYTF

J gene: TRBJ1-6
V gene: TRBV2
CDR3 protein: CASDLQTGGNSPLHF

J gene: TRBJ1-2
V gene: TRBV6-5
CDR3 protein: CASSKTAGVDGYTF

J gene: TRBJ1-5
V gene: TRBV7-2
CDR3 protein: CASSPGQPGGPQHF

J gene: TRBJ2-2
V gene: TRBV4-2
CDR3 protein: CASSQGLAGGLANTGELFF

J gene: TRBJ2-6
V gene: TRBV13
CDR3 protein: CASSLGAGTVVPGANVLTF

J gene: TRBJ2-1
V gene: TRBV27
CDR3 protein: CASSFGGLQYNEQFF

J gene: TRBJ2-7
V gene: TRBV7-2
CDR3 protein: CASRAGQVLSYEQYF

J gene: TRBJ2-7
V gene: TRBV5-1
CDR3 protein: CASSLSVSSQGRKQYF

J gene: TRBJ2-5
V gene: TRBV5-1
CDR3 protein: CASSAGLALLETQYF

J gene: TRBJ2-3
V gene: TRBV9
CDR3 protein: CASSVREGLGDTQYF